This TCR beta chain emerged from a study of shared clonotypes between healthy human individuals. Study summary: Per donor, three plates held CD4 naive cells, three held CD4 memory, two held CD8 naive and one held CD8 memory.

This CDR3 comprises 14 residues. J gave up 6 bases and V 4 bases, and 7 bases lay outside the gene matches. CDR1 is SGHRS and CDR2 is YFSETQ in the germline V gene. The assay was immunoSEQ multiplex PCR, and TCRdb's table has in-frame clones only and misses some. Seen here are roughly 2.2 million clones, 85% to 95% observed once, and the top ten hold under 0.45%. This rearrangement joins TRBV5-1 to TRBJ1-2; 9 bases are shared with TRBD1. Sample: naive CD4+ T cells from PBMCs. Subset denoted: CD45RA+ positively selected. The sequence was collected from a man between 18 and 29 years old in good health. Some clones in this sample may be carry-over from other donors' samples. This CDR3 is CASSKIGQGHGYTF. The CDR3 DNA reads TGCGCCAGCAGCAAAATAGGACAGGGGCATGGCTACACCTTC.